Described below is a single T cell receptor beta chain sequence and its context. Its antigen is currently unknown. The data are from a study of OX40 agonist ivuxolimab in advanced cancers. The V gene's germline CDR1 is SGHRS and CDR2 YFSETQ. J lost 4 bases, V lost 2 bases, and 12 bases had no gene match. The CDR3 is made up of 18 amino acids. Sequencing used immunoSEQ multiplex PCR; TCRdb keeps in-frame clones, though not all of them. The sample carries 60,000 to 85,000 clones, more than 75% recorded once. Whole-study results and caveats: Those patients achieving a partial response at 0.1-3.0 mg/kg showed among the lowest clonal expansion.

This rearrangement joins TRBV5-1 to TRBJ2-2; 9 nucleotides align to TRBD1. This TCR was recovered from an adult with an advanced solid tumor such as melanoma, head and neck, liver or kidney cancer. The specimen was CD4+ or CD8+ T cells sorted from blood, collected in a trial of the OX40 agonist ivuxolimab. The CDR3 DNA reads TGCGCCAGCAGCTTCGGTGGTCCTGGGACAGGGTCCACCGGGGAGCTGTTTTTT. This codes for CASSFGGPGTGSTGELFF.